This T cell receptor beta chain was obtained from a study of blood T cells in healthy people across ages (dated by TCRdb to the mid-2010s). Context from the whole study: In model experiments, roughly one uniquely barcoded TCR beta cDNA molecule per two T cells was captured by template switching. The study analyzed two additional independent replicas of 1 million unique cDNA reads from the same blood draw for two donors, one aged 18 to 30 and one aged 80 or older. The study measured age-related changes in TCR beta repertoire diversity using deep sequencing normalized with unique cDNA molecular identifiers. Four age groups were formed from the donors: young (average about 17 years), middle-aged (more than 35), aged (roughly 59) and long-lived (about 80).

What the authors observed across the whole study: A strong correlation was found between observed TCR beta diversity and the percentage of naive T cells measured by flow cytometry. As age increased, observed TCR beta diversity per million T cells dropped in a roughly linear way, and a significant reduction was already evident by age roughly 40. Because the CMV infection status of the donors was unknown, age-related changes in expanded clonotypes may potentially have been confounded. Compared with the aged group, the long-lived group had more naive CD4+ T cells, fewer expanded clones and increased TCR diversity, a pattern suggesting age selection. Estimates of total diversity based on one million sequenced T cells were regarded as lower bounds and as underestimates. Since profiling was done on bulk unsorted PBMCs, naive and antigen-experienced compartments could not be conclusively compared.

This clonotype was observed many times. What this receptor recognizes is not known. No clone much larger than this one lies a single base away; base qualities are absent. Between the V and J ends, shortened by 4 bases and 5 bases respectively, the junction contains 9 bases. Reading the germline V gene gives CDR1 LGHNT and CDR2 FRNRAP. Its CDR3 holds 13 amino acids, cysteine through phenylalanine. Only the CDR3 DNA is retained, 39 bases long and in frame from the first base. The method behind the library was 5' RACE. Sequencing was performed on an Illumina HiSeq 2500. The second PCR ran for roughly 7 to 12 cycles and used a J-beta primer mix along with a sample-barcoded 5' primer. A template-switch 5' adaptor carrying 12 random nucleotides introduced a unique molecular identifier onto each TCR beta cDNA molecule. At least 2.5 million CDR3-containing paired-end reads were obtained from each sample. All of the RNA was converted into first-strand cDNA using the Mint cDNA synthesis kit, with a TRBC-specific oligonucleotide serving as the primer. All cDNA was treated with uracil-DNA glycosylase and then went through a first 18-cycle PCR with the universal primers M1SS and BC2_uni_R. The study's processing was this. For normalization, 1 million high-quality reads, each with a distinct molecular identifier, were randomly selected from each sample. Reads with shared molecular identifiers were discarded instead of being binned into consensus sequences. MiTCR, run with a Q25 quality threshold and the strictest error-elimination algorithm, handled CDR3 identification, clonotype clustering and error correction. A nonparametric unseen species model with Euler transformation was used to estimate lower-bound total TCR beta diversity. Clones were called with MiXCR by TCRdb after fastp trimmed the public reads at Q25, and only in-frame beta chains were retained. Rows are combined by CDR3 protein, so each entry shows the most common genes and DNA. The V and J calls shown here were made by TCRdb, not taken from the authors' results. Within this sample are more than 900,000 distinct CDR3 sequences, with about 29% of them counted one time only. The ten biggest clones cover roughly 10% of the sample.

The donors were about 40 Caucasian individuals from Russia, aged roughly 6 to 90 years, who were systemically healthy. Each donor gave roughly 9 milliliters of peripheral blood, drawn into EDTA-treated Vacutainer tubes. Ficoll-Paque density-gradient centrifugation was used to isolate PBMCs, with at least 6.5 million per sample. Total RNA was extracted from PBMCs with Trizol reagent, with at least 5 micrograms obtained per sample. For every donor, flow cytometry on a PBMC aliquot measured the percentage of naive CD45RAhigh/CD27high T cells. These data are also associated with another study on T cells of mothers and their children. From the second report: Nine systemically healthy Caucasian individuals, comprising three mothers and their six children, were included as donors. cDNA synthesis used all of the extracted RNA, with around 1.5 ug of RNA in each 15 ul reaction. In the second PCR, the M1S primer added sample barcodes and 2-4 random nucleotides. More than 9 million TCR beta CDR3 reads were obtained from each mother, and several million reads were obtained from each child. In both related and unrelated pairs, thymic selection shapes the output of TCR recombination in a similar way, with inherited differences having only a minor effect. Normalized repertoire overlap was always slightly but never significantly higher in related than unrelated mother-child pairs. No persistent microchimeric T cell clones were detected, at a sensitivity of 90 to 100 clones per million clonotypes. The study used deep NGS to compare TCR beta repertoires of mothers and children, seeking features distinguishing related mother-child pairs from unrelated individuals. On average, the children were approximately 11 +/- 4 years old, while the mothers were 40 +/- 4 years old. Libraries were sequenced on Illumina HiSeq 2000 with 100+100 nt paired-end reads after adapter ligation with NEBNext reagents. To prevent cross-contamination, the mother and child libraries were prepared a month apart and were sequenced in separate runs. For each donor, somewhere between about 500,000 and 2,000,000 distinct TCR beta clonotypes were identified. Naive TCR beta clonotypes were estimated from low-frequency clonotypes matched to each donor's FACS-determined naive share, without sorting.

Rearrangement joined TRBV12-5 to TRBJ2-1; the D region possibly corresponds to TRBD2 (5 bases align). This TCR was sampled from a woman in her thirties or forties in good health. Sequencing was carried out using blood. Here is the DNA: TGTGCTAGTGGTTCGGTGGGAGACAATGAGCAGTTCTTC. Translated, it gives CASGSVGDNEQFF.